This T cell receptor (beta chain) is drawn from a study of spatial heterogeneity in lung cancer. Every TCR cDNA molecule bore its own unique molecular identifier. MiXCR, run by TCRdb on the 5' RACE reads, gives a single entry per CDR3 protein. The table includes under 100,000 distinct CDR3 sequences, 7.5% to 10% detected once. Germline V gene sequence: CDR1 ENHRY, CDR2 SYGVKD. The CDR3 is 18 residues long. Trimming removed 4 bases from V and 3 bases from J; junction bases left unmatched: 7. This clonotype has at least ten counts. Its target is unknown. Points from the study as a whole: In blood, ubiquitous expanded tumor TCRs appeared more at resection than follow-up.

This sample's time point: sample taken at primary tumor resection. Extraction of whole RNA from tumor, nontumor lung or frozen PBMC preceded unsorted sequencing. The cohort: about 79 early-stage, untreated non-small cell lung cancer patients. The source is a male donor with early-stage non-small cell lung cancer. The sequences come from PBMCs, collected at surgery. The chain couples TRBV10-3 to TRBJ2-2; TRBD2 aligns across 14 bases. CDR3 nucleotides: TGTGCCATCAGTGTGACTAGCGGGAGGGCCGGGGACACCGGGGAGCTGTTTTTT. It codes for CAISVTSGRAGDTGELFF.